The 12 T cell receptor beta chains presented below share a single source sample, sequenced in a study of spatial heterogeneity in lung cancer. Regarding the study as a whole: The number of expanded tumor alpha and beta chains correlated with mutation number.

Time point in this sample: sample taken at primary tumor resection. Their specific antigens are unknown. TCRdb re-called the 5' RACE reads through MiXCR, storing one row per CDR3 protein. The sample lists 13,000 to 15,000 distinct CDR3 sequences, 4% to 5% occurring once. The sample in question was lung tumor tissue, obtained at surgery. Receptor source: a female donor with early-stage non-small cell lung cancer.

Ten or more counts support this clonotype. In a library made to pick up alpha chains, this beta chain is a stray read with a size that means little. The chain carries TRBV3-1 and TRBJ2-7; no reliable D call. This CDR3 is 14 amino acids long. The V end was cut by 4 bases, the J end by 0 bases, with 10 bases between. The germline V gene encodes CDR1 LGHDT and CDR2 YNNKEL (reference sequence). The CDR3 DNA follows: TGTGCCAGCAGCCCCAACGAGCTCTCCTACGAGCAGTACTTC. Its translation: CASSPNELSYEQYF.

At least ten counts were recorded for this clonotype. The library was designed around alpha chains, so this beta chain is a stray read whose abundance carries little weight. V gene TRBV7-2 combines with J gene TRBJ2-6; the D gene is possibly TRBD2 (5 bases). Germline-derived CDR1 and CDR2 are SGHTA and FQGNSA. The CDR3 sequence is 13 residues long. The V end was cut by 5 bases, the J end by 6 bases, with 8 bases between. The CDR3 coding sequence is TGTGCCAGCAGCCCCGGGATGGCCAACGTCCTGACTTTC. Translated: CASSPGMANVLTF.

To note about this clonotype: This beta chain came through as a stray read in a library set up for alpha chains, and its size says little. This rearrangement joins TRBV12-3 or TRBV12-4 to TRBJ1-2; D uncertain. V lost 3 bases, J lost 4 bases, and 6 bases lay in between. This CDR3 is 12 amino acids long. CDR3: CASSFQAYGYTF. The CDR3 bases are TGTGCCAGCAGTTTTCAGGCCTATGGCTACACCTTC.

As concerns this clonotype: A much bigger clone sits one base away, suggesting this may be a read error. As the CDR3 is not closed by the conserved phenylalanine or tryptophan, this likely results from a read error. With the library built for alpha chains, this beta chain is off target and its frequency is not meaningful. The chain recombines TRBV28 with TRBJ2-6, with D possibly matching TRBD1 (5 bases). The CDR3 extends over 19 amino acids. Germline values: CDR1 MDHEN, CDR2 SYDVKM. Between the trimmed V and J ends, which lost 3 bases and 4 bases, there was a span of 22 bases. CDR3 loop: CASSFPRDPEPSGANVLTL. The CDR3 DNA reads as TGTGCCAGCAGTTTCCCCAGGGATCCAGAACCCAGCGGGGCCAACGTCCTGACTCTC.

This clonotype was picked up many times. Found in a library prepared for alpha chains, this beta chain is an off-target read, and its abundance has little meaning. This chain joins TRBV20-1 and TRBJ1-5, with TRBD1 matching 9 bases. CDR3 length: 15 amino acids. The germline V gene encodes CDR1 DFQATT and CDR2 SNEGSKA (reference sequence). Trimming removed 5 bases from V and 3 bases from J; junction bases left unmatched: 8. CDR3 protein: CSAAPGTGNNQPQHF. CDR3 nucleotides: TGCAGTGCTGCCCCGGGGACAGGGAACAATCAGCCCCAGCATTTT.

This clonotype was observed many times. The library was designed around alpha chains, so this beta chain is a stray read whose abundance carries little weight. The CDR3 region is CASQDGQNTEAFF. CDR3 bases: TGTGCCAGCCAAGACGGCCAGAACACTGAAGCTTTCTTT. The J gene is TRBJ1-1, the V gene TRBV6-6, with no clear D. The CDR3 is 13 residues long. The V and J ends lost 8 bases and 1 base respectively, with 11 bases between them. Looked up from germline, CDR1 is MNHNY and CDR2 is SVGAGI (reference sequence).

This clonotype was found many times. This beta chain lies outside the target of a library built for alpha chains; its clone size means little. The chain employs TRBV2 and TRBJ1-5; D is ambiguous. Germline V gene sequence: CDR1 SNHLY, CDR2 FYNNEI. V lost 5 bases to trimming and J lost 4 bases, with 12 bases between them. CDR3 size: 14 residues. The CDR3 bases are TGTGCCAGCAGTAGTTCGACCGTAAATCAGCCCCAGCATTTT. This codes for CASSSSTVNQPQHF.

Of note for this clonotype: A library prepared for alpha chains yielded this beta chain as an off-target read; its size is of little meaning. CDR3 sequence (DNA): TGTGCCAGCGGTATTCAGGGTAACAATCAGCCCCAGCATTTT. This translates into CASGIQGNNQPQHF. The chain recombines TRBV6-2 or TRBV6-3 with TRBJ1-5; TRBD1 is a possible D gene (5 bases). Trimming stripped 8 bases from V and 3 bases from J, with 14 bases between. The CDR3 runs 14 residues. Germline CDR1 MNHEY, CDR2 SVGEGT.

This clonotype was detected ten times or more. At one boundary the junction diverges from the germline segment, which might be a read error. This beta chain was picked up by a library intended for alpha chains and is off target, so its count carries little meaning. This chain joins TRBV20-1 and TRBJ1-2; the D is unclear. Per germline, CDR1 DFQATT and CDR2 SNEGSKA (reference sequence). CDR3 length: 12 amino acids. The CDR3 DNA is TGTCTTTCGGGCAGGCCGAACTATGGCTACACCTTC. Translating gives CLSGRPNYGYTF.

This clonotype has more than one count but fewer than ten. This beta chain represents an off-target read in a library built for alpha chains; its size is of limited meaning. The V and J genes are TRBV7-2 and TRBJ1-1; D is possibly TRBD1 (6 bases). Trimming took 8 bases from V and 1 from J, leaving 8 bases between them. The CDR3 contains 12 residues. Per germline, CDR1 SGHTA and CDR2 FQGNSA. This chain's CDR3 is CASGTTNTEAFF. The DNA for the CDR3 is TGTGCCAGCGGGACAACGAACACTGAAGCTTTCTTT.

This clonotype was recorded many times. This beta chain appears as a stray read in a library generated for alpha chains; its size is not informative. V is TRBV6-5 and J is TRBJ2-1; 15 positions match TRBD2. After removal of 4 bases from V and 4 bases from J, the junction contained 5 bases not matched to a gene. This CDR3 has 17 residues. Germline CDR1 reads MNHEY; CDR2 reads SVGAGI. The CDR3 reads CASSWGLAGGFYNEQFF. As DNA, the CDR3 is TGTGCCAGCAGTTGGGGACTAGCGGGGGGTTTTTACAATGAGCAGTTCTTC.

This clonotype came up a few times. This beta chain is off target for a library built for alpha chains, so its abundance means little. The V and J genes are TRBV18 and TRBJ2-7; a weak D match, TRBD1 (5 bases). Germline-derived CDR1 and CDR2 are KGHSH and LQKENI. This CDR3 is built from 14 residues. The V and J ends lost 5 bases and 1 base respectively, with 12 bases between them. The CDR3 loop is CASSRLQGSYEQYF. CDR3 nucleotide sequence: TGTGCCAGCTCAAGGTTGCAGGGTTCCTACGAGCAGTACTTC. Variable domain in full (rest from reference TRBV18 and TRBJ2-7): NAGVMQNPRHLVRRRGQEARLRCSPMKGHSHVYWYRQLPEEGLKFMVYLQKENIIDESGMPKERFSAEFPKEGPSILRIQQVVRGDSAAYFCASSRLQGSYEQYFGPGTRLTVT.